This T cell receptor beta chain was documented in a study of blood T cell repertoires in COVID-19. V lost 11 bases and J lost 8; bases outside the gene matches: 9. Germline V gene lookup returns CDR1 MRHNA and CDR2 SNTAGT. The CDR3 has 13 residues. TCRdb's table, derived via immunoSEQ multiplex PCR, lists solely in-frame clones and lacks some. The repertoire holds tens of thousands of clones, with under 90% as singletons. This clonotype was sampled from a man in his sixties with COVID-19, enrolled during active disease. This rearrangement joins TRBV6-4 to TRBJ2-1; 10 nucleotides match TRBD2. Sequencing input: peripheral blood. The CDR3 here is CASRASGSHEQFF. The CDR3 nucleotides read TGTGCCTCCCGGGCTAGCGGGAGCCATGAGCAGTTCTTC.